This T cell receptor beta chain was identified during a study of tumour-infiltrating T cells in Burkitt lymphoma. Study-level information: This cohort included all epidemiological subtypes of Burkitt lymphoma.

Generated by immunoSEQ multiplex PCR, the TCRdb table keeps only in-frame clones and is missing some. The data show several thousand clones, with around 14% seen just once and roughly 23% held by the top ten. CDR3 length: 14 amino acids. V lost 0 bases to trimming and J lost 6 bases, with 12 bases between them. Germline values: CDR1 MNHEY, CDR2 SVGAGI. The origin of this receptor is a human donor with Burkitt lymphoma. The chain recombines TRBV6-5 with TRBJ2-7; no reliable D call. Material: tumor tissue. This CDR3 reads CASSYSGPQSEQYF. As DNA, the CDR3 is TGTGCCAGCAGTTACTCCGGGCCTCAGTCCGAGCAGTACTTC.